The clone carrying this T cell receptor beta chain was recorded many times. Its antigen remains unidentified. The data derive from a study of identical twins. Study observations and caveats: Cross-sectional statistics, not tracking of the same donors, supported the conclusions. Some out-of-frame alpha sequences were shared by twins, and these showed excess low generation probability. Twins showed weaker excess sharing in their beta out-of-frame sequences. Memory repertoires showed no such pattern, whereas abundant cord blood beta clonotypes carried fewer insertions.

CDR1 SGHVS and CDR2 FNYEAQ come from the germline V gene. The trim removed 3 bases at V and 6 bases at J, leaving 4 bases unmatched. The CDR3 loop spans 16 amino acids. TCRdb re-derived calls from the 5' RACE reads in MiXCR, one entry per CDR3 protein. The table has about 290,000 distinct CDR3 sequences, just under 9.5% seen once. These data were also filed under a second study, of yellow fever vaccine responses in identical twins.

V is TRBV7-6 and J is TRBJ1-6, with 11 bases aligning to TRBD1. The receptor was isolated from a woman under 30 in good health. The sequencing input was CD8+ T cells sorted from blood. This CDR3 reads CASSLAGQGANSPLHF. The CDR3 bases are TGTGCCAGCAGCTTGGCAGGACAGGGGGCTAATTCACCCCTCCACTTT.